The 3 T cell receptor beta chains reported below all come from one sample, sequenced in a study of cytomegalovirus exposure and HLA in healthy donors. Both 60 Vbeta primers and 13 Jbeta primers went into the PCR. TCRdb's table, derived via immunoSEQ multiplex PCR, lists solely in-frame clones and lacks some. The sample gives roughly 190,000 clones, over 75% of which show up once; around 1.9% is in the top ten. The sample taken for sequencing was PBMCs. Receptor source: a man aged 18 to 35 in good health and CMV-seronegative.

This chain links TRBV4-2 with TRBJ1-5; weak D call: TRBD1 (5 bases). This CDR3 has 13 residues. The V end was cut by 4 bases, the J end by 2 bases, with 6 bases between. Germline V gene lookup returns CDR1 LGHNA and CDR2 YNFKEQ. CDR3 sequence (DNA): TGTGCCAGCAGCCGGGGGGGCAATCAGCCCCAGCATTTT. This codes for CASSRGGNQPQHF.

This clone was observed a handful of times. This sequence joins TRBV1 and TRBJ2-3; the table's TRBD2 call for D was not verified on the DNA. TRBV1 is listed as a pseudogene. CDR3 length: 14 residues. The CDR3 here is CTSPSMRGTDTQYF. CDR3 DNA sequence: TGCACCAGTCCCTCTATGAGGGGCACAGATACGCAGTATTTT.

This rearrangement joins TRBV4-2 to TRBJ1-5; TRBD1 matches 7 bases. V shed 1 base and J 4 bases; nucleotides not matched to a gene: 4. CDR3 length: 15 amino acids. Germline-derived CDR1 and CDR2 are LGHNA and YNFKEQ. In nucleotides, the CDR3 is TGTGCCAGCAGCCAAGCAGACAGGGCAAATCAGCCCCAGCATTTT. It is translated as CASSQADRANQPQHF.